The 21 T cell receptor beta chains presented below share a single source sample, sequenced in a study of blood T cell repertoires in COVID-19. Assay: immunoSEQ multiplex PCR; the TCRdb copy retains only in-frame clones and omits some. The repertoire includes 150,000 to 200,000 clones, approximately 80% of them detected once, and roughly 13% sits in the top ten. Specimen: PBMCs or T cells enriched from blood (not recorded which). These receptor sequences come from a woman in her sixties who had recovered from COVID-19.

The chain recombines TRBV6-5 with TRBJ2-7; 12 bases agree with TRBD1. V dropped 6 bases and J dropped 2; count of bases not matched to a gene: 2. Germline V gene data show CDR1 as MNHEY and CDR2 as SVGAGI. CDR3 size: 14 residues. This CDR3 reads CASRGQGATYEQYF. For the CDR3, the DNA is TGTGCCAGCAGGGGACAGGGGGCCACCTACGAGCAGTACTTC.

The chain uses TRBV5-5 and TRBJ1-2, with D maybe TRBD1 (6 bases). Germline values: CDR1 SGHKS, CDR2 YYEKEE (reference sequence). The V and J ends lost 5 bases and 6 bases respectively, with 11 bases between them. The CDR3 has 12 amino acids. The CDR3 DNA follows: TGTGCCAGCAGGGGGGCGGGCCATGGCTACACCTTC. Amino acids: CASRGAGHGYTF.

This chain connects TRBV7-3 to TRBJ2-2; 7 bases are shared with TRBD1. V dropped 5 bases and J dropped 2; count of bases not matched to a gene: 2. The length of the CDR3 is 14 residues. Germline V gene sequence: CDR1 SGHTA, CDR2 FQGTGA. The CDR3 sequence is CASSRQGNTGELFF. The CDR3 DNA reads TGTGCCAGCAGCCGACAGGGAAACACCGGGGAGCTGTTTTTT.

The rearrangement joins TRBV28 to TRBJ1-2; D gene uncertain. Germline CDR1 is MDHEN and CDR2 is SYDVKM. CDR3 length: 13 amino acids. Between the trimmed V and J ends, which lost 1 base and 6 bases, there was a span of 9 bases. This CDR3 reads CASSLSTVNGYTF. The CDR3 DNA follows: TGTGCCAGCAGTTTATCCACGGTGAATGGCTACACCTTC.

The chain has TRBV11-3 and TRBJ1-6; TRBD1 agrees at 9 bases. V trimming: 0 bases; J trimming: 0 bases; junction bases outside the gene matches: 9. The germline CDR1 and CDR2 sequences are SGHNT and YENEEA. The CDR3 consists of 20 residues. The CDR3 bases are TGTGCCAGCAGCTTAGAGGGTAAGGACAGGGGCAGCTCCTATAATTCACCCCTCCACTTT. Protein sequence: CASSLEGKDRGSSYNSPLHF.

The V call is TRBV27, the J call TRBJ2-4, with 8 bases matching TRBD1. Per germline, CDR1 MNHEY and CDR2 SMNVEV (reference sequence). CDR3 length: 15 residues. Trimming removed 5 bases from V and 2 bases from J; junction bases left unmatched: 5. CDR3 nucleotide sequence: TGTGCCAGCAGTCGGACAGGGATAACCAAAAACATTCAGTACTTC. Translated, it gives CASSRTGITKNIQYF.

The chain couples TRBV9 to TRBJ1-6; TRBD1 matches 7 bases. The length of the CDR3 is 15 residues. Germline lookup yields CDR1 SGDLS and CDR2 YYNGEE. The junction had 7 bases not matched to a gene; V was cut back by 0 bases and J by 10 bases. CDR3 region: CASSVEGGVGSPLHF. CDR3 nucleotide sequence: TGTGCCAGCAGCGTAGAAGGGGGCGTGGGCTCACCCCTCCACTTT. The full variable domain, with the rest looked up from reference TRBV9 and TRBJ1-6, is DSGVTQTPKHLITATGQRVTLRCSPRSGDLSVYWYQQSLDQGLQFLIQYYNGEERAKGNILERFSAQQFPDLHSELNLSSLELGDSALYFCASSVEGGVGSPLHFGNGTRLTVT.

Concerning this clone: Other DNA sequences in this specimen translate into the identical CDR3. The V gene is TRBV28, the J gene TRBJ2-1, with TRBD2 matching over 8 bases. V lost 2 bases, J lost 3 bases, and 0 bases stayed unmatched. In germline, CDR1 is MDHEN, CDR2 SYDVKM. The CDR3 is made up of 14 amino acids. The CDR3 region has the DNA TGTGCCAGCAGTTTACTAGCGGGCTACAATGAGCAGTTCTTC. Amino acid sequence: CASSLLAGYNEQFF.

V usage is TRBV30 and J usage is TRBJ2-2; 8 bases are shared with TRBD2. V dropped 5 bases and J dropped 5; count of bases not matched to a gene: 10. The V gene's germline CDR1 is GTSNPN and CDR2 SVGIG (reference sequence). This CDR3 is built from 15 residues. CDR3 nucleotide sequence: TGTGCCTGGGTGGGGGCTAGCGGGCTAACCGGGGAGCTGTTTTTT. This translates into CAWVGASGLTGELFF. The complete variable domain, with remaining parts taken from reference TRBV30 and TRBJ2-2, reads SQTIHQWPATLVQPVGSPLSLECTVEGTSNPNLYWYRQAAGRGLQLLFYSVGIGQISSEVPQNLSASRPQDRQFILSSKKLLLSDSGFYLCAWVGASGLTGELFFGEGSRLTVL.

J is TRBJ2-7 and V is TRBV11-2; unclear D gene. The length of the CDR3 is 15 residues. V lost 0 bases to trimming and J lost 1 base, with 10 bases between them. Germline assignment: CDR1 SGHAT and CDR2 FQNNGV. CDR3: CASSLDRVESYEQYF. The CDR3 DNA reads as TGTGCCAGCAGCTTAGATCGTGTGGAGTCCTACGAGCAGTACTTC.

The chain recombines TRBV30 with TRBJ2-3; a weak D match, TRBD2 (7 bases). This CDR3 spans 15 amino acids. Germline-derived CDR1 and CDR2 are GTSNPN and SVGIG (reference sequence). Between the trimmed V and J ends, which lost 0 bases and 5 bases, there was a span of 15 bases. CDR3 in DNA: TGTGCCTGGAGTGTTTCGGCGGGGGCTCAAGATACGCAGTATTTT. Translation gives CAWSVSAGAQDTQYF. The complete variable domain, with remaining parts taken from reference TRBV30 and TRBJ2-3, reads SQTIHQWPATLVQPVGSPLSLECTVEGTSNPNLYWYRQAAGRGLQLLFYSVGIGQISSEVPQNLSASRPQDRQFILSSKKLLLSDSGFYLCAWSVSAGAQDTQYFGPGTRLTVL.

This clone was seen only a few times. The chain has TRBV12-3 or TRBV12-4 and TRBJ1-2; D may be TRBD1 (5 bases). Trimming removed 7 bases at V and 4 bases at J, with 13 bases between. The CDR3 has 13 residues. CDR3 region: CASKATGPYGYTF. For the CDR3, the DNA is TGTGCCAGCAAGGCTACAGGCCCCTATGGCTACACCTTC.

This clone has more than one count but fewer than ten. This chain connects TRBV5-4 to TRBJ1-5, with D perhaps matching TRBD1 (6 bases). CDR3 length: 14 amino acids. Germline values: CDR1 SGHNT, CDR2 YYREEE (reference sequence). V was cut by 4 bases and J by 6 bases, with 14 bases left in between. The DNA of the CDR3 is TGTGCCAGCAGCCTTCAGGGCAGGGGTCAGCCCCAGCATTTT. Residues: CASSLQGRGQPQHF.

This chain joins TRBV6-5 and TRBJ1-1; D unclear. CDR1 and CDR2 from the germline V gene are MNHEY and SVGAGI. This CDR3 is built from 15 residues. Trimming left V 0 bases short and J 8 bases short, with 16 bases between. The CDR3 sequence: CASSYSRGSPLEAFF. The DNA for the CDR3 is TGTGCCAGCAGTTACTCGAGAGGCAGCCCACTGGAAGCTTTCTTT.

The chain is built from TRBV5-1 and TRBJ1-1; perhaps TRBD1 as D (6 bases). V lost 4 bases and J 1 base, leaving 14 bases between the germline ends. This CDR3 is 15 amino acids long. In germline, CDR1 is SGHRS, CDR2 YFSETQ. CDR3 bases: TGCGCCAGCAGCCCTCGGGGGGGCGGGAACACTGAAGCTTTCTTT. This translates into CASSPRGGGNTEAFF.

The genes are TRBV28 and TRBJ1-3; 9 bases line up with TRBD1. The V gene's germline CDR1 is MDHEN and CDR2 SYDVKM. This CDR3 region has 15 residues. V gave up 5 bases and J gave up 3 bases; unmatched junction bases: 5. The CDR3 DNA reads as TGTGCCAGCAGTCGGGACAGGGTTTATGGAAACACCATATATTTT. This codes for CASSRDRVYGNTIYF.

The CDR3 region has the DNA TGTGCCAGCAACCCGACAGTCCGTGGAAACACCATATATTTT. The encoded protein is CASNPTVRGNTIYF. The genes are TRBV7-9 and TRBJ1-3; D is perhaps TRBD1 (5 bases). V dropped 7 bases and J dropped 3 bases, with 13 bases sitting between them. Per the germline V gene, CDR1 is SEHNR and CDR2 is FQNEAQ (reference sequence). The CDR3 consists of 14 residues. Complete variable domain (other parts from reference TRBV7-9 and TRBJ1-3): DTGVSQNPRHKITKRGQNVTFRCDPISEHNRLYWYRQTLGQGPEFLTYFQNEAQLEKSRLLSDRFSAERPKGSFSTLEIQRTEQGDSAMYLCASNPTVRGNTIYFGEGSWLTVV.

V and J are TRBV4-1 and TRBJ1-6, with D unresolved. With 4 bases removed from V and 12 bases from J, the gap between germline ends came to 19 bases. CDR1 and CDR2 from the germline V gene are MGHRA and YSYEKL. There are 15 residues in the CDR3. The CDR3 DNA sequence: TGCGCCAGCAGCCCGACATCTTCCGGGGAGAGACCCCTCCACTTT. Encoded protein: CASSPTSSGERPLHF.

V usage is TRBV4-2 and J usage is TRBJ2-5; 7 positions agree with TRBD2. CDR1 is LGHNA and CDR2 is YNFKEQ in the germline V gene. V gave up 0 bases and J gave up 3 bases; unmatched junction bases: 1. The CDR3 length is 14 residues. The CDR3 is CASSQEGGEETQYF. CDR3 nucleotide sequence: TGTGCCAGCAGCCAAGAGGGGGGGGAAGAGACCCAGTACTTC.

This sequence joins TRBV7-2 and TRBJ1-2; 9 positions match TRBD1. This CDR3 has 15 residues. The germline V gene has CDR1 SGHTA and CDR2 FQGNSA. The V gene end was trimmed by 3 bases and the J gene end by 4 bases; junction bases not matched to a gene: 6. The chain's CDR3 is CASSFGTGSPYGYTF. The DNA for the CDR3 is TGTGCCAGCAGCTTTGGGACAGGGTCCCCCTATGGCTACACCTTC.

The CDR3 DNA follows: TGTGCCAGCAGCCCGACAGTCTCCTACGAGCAGTACTTC. Its translation: CASSPTVSYEQYF. This rearrangement joins TRBV3-1 (or the pseudogene TRBV3-2) to TRBJ2-7, with a tentative D call TRBD1 (5 bases). The V end was cut by 4 bases, the J end by 0 bases, with 7 bases between. CDR3 length: 13 residues. Looked up from germline, CDR1 is LGHDT and CDR2 is YNNKEL (reference sequence).